This T cell receptor (beta chain) was recorded in a study of response to subunit inactivated influenza vaccine. TCRdb re-called the RT-PCR reads with MiXCR, one entry per CDR3 protein. Among hundreds of thousands of distinct CDR3 sequences listed, around 13% were seen once. This clonotype has a handful of counts. What it recognizes is unknown. Study observations and caveats: It was suggested by the authors that few new T cells are recruited by each seasonal influenza vaccination.

V lost 1 base, J lost 3 bases, and 4 bases lay in between. The CDR3 loop spans 14 amino acids. CDR1 is MNHEY, CDR2 SVGAGI, per germline. This chain joins TRBV6-5 and TRBJ2-6; D gene uncertain. This receptor was identified in a man in his fifties or sixties who received an inactivated influenza vaccine. Sequenced material: PBMCs from blood, taken approximately 15 days before vaccination. CDR3 DNA: TGTGCCAGCAGTTACTTAGTTGGGGCCAACGTCCTGACTTTC. Translation gives CASSYLVGANVLTF.